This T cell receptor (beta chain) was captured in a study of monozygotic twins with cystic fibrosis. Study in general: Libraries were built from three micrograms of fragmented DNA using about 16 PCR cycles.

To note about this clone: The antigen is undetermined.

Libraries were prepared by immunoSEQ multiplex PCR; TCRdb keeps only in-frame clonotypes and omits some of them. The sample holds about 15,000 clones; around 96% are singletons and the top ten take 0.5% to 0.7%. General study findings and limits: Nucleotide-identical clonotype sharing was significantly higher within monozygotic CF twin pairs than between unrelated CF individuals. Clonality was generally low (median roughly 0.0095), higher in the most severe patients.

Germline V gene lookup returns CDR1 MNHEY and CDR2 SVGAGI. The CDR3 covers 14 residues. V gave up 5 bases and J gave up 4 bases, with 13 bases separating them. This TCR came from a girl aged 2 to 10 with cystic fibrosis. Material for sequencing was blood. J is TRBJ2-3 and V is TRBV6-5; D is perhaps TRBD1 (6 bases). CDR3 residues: CASSRTGWADTQYF. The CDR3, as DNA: TGTGCCAGCAGTCGAACAGGGTGGGCAGATACGCAGTATTTT.